The table lists the clone carrying this T cell receptor (beta chain) with many counts. Antigen: not known. This CDR3 comprises 13 residues. The J segment lost 6 bases and the V segment lost 6 bases, leaving 8 bases of the junction unmatched. A single record per CDR3 protein comes from TCRdb applying MiXCR to the 5' RACE reads. The table records 50,000 to 55,000 distinct CDR3 sequences, 10% of them present only once. This sample was taken from a study of neurological immune-mediated disorders. Study results and limitations: TCR clonal expansion peaked in HTLV-1-associated myelopathy patients and was lowest in multiple sclerosis patients.

The sequence derives from a man between 70 and 80 years old with HTLV-1-associated myelopathy (HAM/TSP). This chain uses TRBV12-3 or TRBV12-4 with TRBJ2-7, with 7 bases matching TRBD1. Source material: PBMCs. CDR3 protein: CASSRISGGEQYF. The CDR3 region has the DNA TGTGCCAGCAGCCGCATATCAGGGGGCGAGCAGTACTTC.